Shown below are 21 T cell receptor beta chains from a single sample sequenced in a study of cytomegalovirus exposure and HLA in healthy donors. Researchers ran the PCR with 60 Vbeta and 13 Jbeta primers. Sequencing was performed with immunoSEQ multiplex PCR; in TCRdb, only in-frame clones are kept and a portion is missing. The sample yields 200,000 to 250,000 clones, about 89% seen once. The sample consisted of PBMCs. Source of these receptors: a young woman in good health and CMV-seronegative.

With regard to this clone: An end of the junction does not agree with germline; a read error may underlie this. The sample holds other DNA sequences that translate to the same CDR3. V is TRBV9 and J is TRBJ2-7, with D maybe TRBD1 (6 bases). CDR1 SGDLS and CDR2 YYNGEE come from the germline V gene. The CDR3 consists of 14 residues. CDR3 nucleotide sequence: TGTGCCAGTAGCGTAGGCCGAGGGGGCTACGAGCAGTACTTC. Amino acid sequence: CASSVGRGGYEQYF.

This clone has only one observation. This chain uses TRBV7-7 with TRBJ2-5; D is possibly TRBD2 (5 bases). With 2 bases removed from V and 2 bases from J, the gap between germline ends came to 9 bases. CDR1 is SSHAT, CDR2 FNYEAQ, per germline (reference sequence). This CDR3 region has 14 residues. The CDR3 region is CASSLTGTQETQYF. CDR3 nucleotide sequence: TGTGCCAGCAGCTTAACGGGAACTCAAGAGACCCAGTACTTC.

The chain is built from TRBV19 and TRBJ1-5, with 10 nucleotides matching TRBD1. CDR3 length: 15 amino acids. The germline gives CDR1 LNHDA, CDR2 SQIVND (reference sequence). J gave up 7 bases and V 5 bases, and 8 bases lay outside the gene matches. CDR3 nucleotides: TGTGCCAGTAGTGACCGACAGGGGGCAGACCAGCCCCAGCATTTT. Its translation: CASSDRQGADQPQHF.

The chain uses TRBV5-4 and TRBJ2-3, with a weak D call TRBD2 (6 bases). In germline, CDR1 is SGHNT, CDR2 YYREEE (reference sequence). V dropped 0 bases and J dropped 6 bases, with 14 bases sitting between them. This CDR3 comprises 15 residues. Here the CDR3 DNA reads TGTGCCAGCAGCTTGGAAGGCTTGGCGGGGGATACGCAGTATTTT. Protein: CASSLEGLAGDTQYF.

In its sample, this clone was seen a few times. This sequence joins TRBV10-3 and TRBJ2-6; 7 bases align to TRBD1. J was trimmed by 1 base and V by 8 bases; bases with no gene match: 8. CDR3 length: 16 amino acids. Germline V gene data show CDR1 as ENHRY and CDR2 as SYGVKD. The CDR3 sequence is CAIGDRESSGANVLTF. CDR3 DNA sequence: TGTGCCATCGGGGACAGAGAGTCTTCTGGGGCCAACGTCCTGACTTTC.

The chain uses TRBV18 and TRBJ1-6; D call uncertain. Germline CDR1 is KGHSH and CDR2 is LQKENI. Trimming pared 2 bases from V and 1 base from J, leaving 9 bases between. The CDR3 spans 16 residues. This chain's CDR3 is CASSPLGESYNSPLHF. As DNA, the CDR3 is TGTGCCAGCTCACCATTAGGAGAATCCTATAATTCACCCCTCCACTTT.

Only one count was recorded for this clone. V and J are TRBV7-3 and TRBJ2-3; TRBD2 matches 13 bases. Trimming cost V 1 base and J 4 bases; bases outside gene matches: 11. CDR3 length equals 19 residues. Germline CDR1 is SGHTA and CDR2 is FQGTGA. The CDR3 reads CASSLKVPGLAGFADTQYF. The CDR3 nucleotides read TGTGCCAGCAGCTTAAAGGTTCCGGGACTAGCGGGATTTGCAGATACGCAGTATTTT.

This clone was seen a handful of times. This sequence joins TRBV19 and TRBJ2-1; 9 bases agree with TRBD2. Germline V lookup: CDR1 LNHDA, CDR2 SQIVND (reference sequence). Germline trimming cut 10 bases from V and 3 bases from J; bases unmatched to any gene: 22. The CDR3 totals 19 residues. The CDR3 bases are TGTGCCATAAGTAAGGGGTTCTCTAGCGGGACTGGATTCTACAATGAGCAGTTCTTC. Protein: CAISKGFSSGTGFYNEQFF.

The rearrangement uses TRBV7-2 and TRBJ1-2, with 7 bases lining up with TRBD1. In germline, CDR1 is SGHTA, CDR2 FQGNSA. This CDR3 has 13 residues. Germline trimming cut 6 bases from V and 11 bases from J; bases unmatched to any gene: 12. The CDR3 spells CASRKGAGDRYTF. The CDR3 nucleotides are TGTGCCAGCAGGAAGGGGGCAGGGGATAGGTACACCTTC.

The chain uses TRBV5-1 and TRBJ2-7; D perhaps matches TRBD2 (6 bases). This CDR3 is 14 amino acids long. V dropped 3 bases and J dropped 0 bases, with 10 bases sitting between them. Germline V gene lookup returns CDR1 SGHRS and CDR2 YFSETQ. The CDR3 DNA follows: TGCGCCAGCAGCTATTCCGGGAGCTCCTACGAGCAGTACTTC. This sequence encodes CASSYSGSSYEQYF.

The gene calls are TRBV9 and TRBJ2-5; tentative D call: TRBD2 (8 bases). This CDR3 has 16 amino acids. The V end lost 3 bases, the J end lost 5 bases, and 20 bases lay between the germline ends. Germline V gene data show CDR1 as SGDLS and CDR2 as YYNGEE. CDR3 sequence: CASSAGGQREWETQYF. CDR3 DNA sequence: TGTGCCAGCAGCGCCGGGGGACAGCGGGAGTGGGAGACCCAGTACTTC. The whole variable domain, filled in from reference TRBV9 and TRBJ2-5, reads DSGVTQTPKHLITATGQRVTLRCSPRSGDLSVYWYQQSLDQGLQFLIQYYNGEERAKGNILERFSAQQFPDLHSELNLSSLELGDSALYFCASSAGGQREWETQYFGPGTRLLVL.

The V call is TRBV4-2, the J call TRBJ2-7, with D possibly being TRBD1 (6 bases). The germline CDR1 and CDR2 sequences are LGHNA and YNFKEQ. The V gene lost 0 bases and the J gene lost 0 bases, with 18 bases spanning the gap. The CDR3 has 18 residues. CDR3 DNA: TGTGCCAGCAGCCAAGATGTGGGGGCAGGCCCTTTCTCCTACGAGCAGTACTTC. Its protein product is CASSQDVGAGPFSYEQYF.

This clone has only a few counts. The chain employs TRBV27 and TRBJ2-1, with D possibly TRBD1 on 6 matching bases. V gave up 9 bases and J gave up 8 bases, with 11 bases separating them. Per germline, CDR1 MNHEY and CDR2 SMNVEV (reference sequence). This CDR3 has 11 residues. The CDR3, as DNA: TGTGCCAGTTCCAGGGGAGATGAGCAGTTCTTC. Protein: CASSRGDEQFF.

The J gene is TRBJ2-2, the V gene TRBV10-1, with TRBD2 identical over 9 bases. With V trimmed by 4 bases and J by 6 bases, 12 bases remained unmatched. The CDR3 is made up of 17 amino acids. Germline V lookup: CDR1 WNHNN, CDR2 SYGVQD (reference sequence). This CDR3 reads CASSGISGRAFAGELFF. CDR3 nucleotides: TGCGCCAGCAGTGGGATTAGCGGGAGAGCTTTTGCCGGGGAGCTGTTTTTT.

This clone came up a few times. DNA of the CDR3: TGTGCCACCGGGGTAACTTACACAGATACGCAGTATTTT. Protein product: CATGVTYTDTQYF. The rearrangement uses TRBV19 and TRBJ2-3; possible D gene TRBD2, 5 bases. Germline V gene sequence: CDR1 LNHDA, CDR2 SQIVND (reference sequence). The CDR3 sequence is 13 residues long. The V and J ends lost 10 bases and 2 bases respectively, with 13 bases between them.

CDR3 amino acids: CASSVGQGGVKKLFF. As DNA, the CDR3 is TGTGCCAGCAGCGTAGGACAGGGTGGTGTAAAAAAACTGTTTTTT. The chain combines TRBV7-2 with TRBJ1-4, with TRBD1 matching over 8 bases. The CDR3 is 15 residues long. V was pared by 5 bases and J by 9 bases, with 11 bases of the junction left unmatched. Germline values: CDR1 SGHTA, CDR2 FQGNSA.

The chain has TRBV7-9 and TRBJ2-3; 7 bases fit TRBD1. The CDR3 covers 16 residues. Trimming cost V 3 bases and J 0 bases; bases outside gene matches: 6. Germline lookup yields CDR1 SEHNR and CDR2 FQNEAQ (reference sequence). The chain's CDR3 is CASSFRDRESTDTQYF. CDR3 in DNA: TGTGCCAGCAGCTTCCGAGACAGGGAGAGCACAGATACGCAGTATTTT.

This chain uses TRBV15 with TRBJ1-4; D is uncertain. The V end was cut by 1 base, the J end by 0 bases, with 3 bases between. This CDR3 is 14 amino acids long. Per germline, CDR1 LNHNV and CDR2 YYDKDF (reference sequence). CDR3 sequence reads: CATSRAATNEKLFF. The CDR3 DNA sequence: TGTGCCACCAGCAGAGCCGCAACTAATGAAAAACTGTTTTTT.

J is TRBJ2-6 and V is TRBV9; TRBD1 matches 8 bases. CDR1 and CDR2 from the germline V gene are SGDLS and YYNGEE. This CDR3 has 17 residues. J lost 0 bases, V lost 4 bases, and 6 bases had no gene match. The CDR3 DNA reads as TGTGCCAGCAGCCGGACAGGGACAAACTCTGGGGCCAACGTCCTGACTTTC. Translating gives CASSRTGTNSGANVLTF.

V gene TRBV6-6 combines with J gene TRBJ1-1; D is perhaps TRBD1 (6 bases). Trimming pared 6 bases from V and 3 bases from J, leaving 11 bases between. The germline V gene encodes CDR1 MNHNY and CDR2 SVGAGI (reference sequence). This CDR3 region has 13 residues. CDR3 coding DNA: TGTGCCAGCAGCCCAACAGGGCACACTGAAGCTTTCTTT. It is translated as CASSPTGHTEAFF.

The chain employs TRBV29-1 and TRBJ2-7; 7 nucleotides line up with TRBD1. CDR3 length: 16 amino acids. Looked up from germline, CDR1 is SQVTM and CDR2 is ANQGSEA. The ends lost 0 bases at V and 2 bases at J; junction bases unmatched: 10. The CDR3 sequence: CSVEDRAGGLTYEQYF. The CDR3 coding sequence is TGCAGCGTTGAAGATCGCGCAGGGGGTCTTACCTACGAGCAGTACTTC.